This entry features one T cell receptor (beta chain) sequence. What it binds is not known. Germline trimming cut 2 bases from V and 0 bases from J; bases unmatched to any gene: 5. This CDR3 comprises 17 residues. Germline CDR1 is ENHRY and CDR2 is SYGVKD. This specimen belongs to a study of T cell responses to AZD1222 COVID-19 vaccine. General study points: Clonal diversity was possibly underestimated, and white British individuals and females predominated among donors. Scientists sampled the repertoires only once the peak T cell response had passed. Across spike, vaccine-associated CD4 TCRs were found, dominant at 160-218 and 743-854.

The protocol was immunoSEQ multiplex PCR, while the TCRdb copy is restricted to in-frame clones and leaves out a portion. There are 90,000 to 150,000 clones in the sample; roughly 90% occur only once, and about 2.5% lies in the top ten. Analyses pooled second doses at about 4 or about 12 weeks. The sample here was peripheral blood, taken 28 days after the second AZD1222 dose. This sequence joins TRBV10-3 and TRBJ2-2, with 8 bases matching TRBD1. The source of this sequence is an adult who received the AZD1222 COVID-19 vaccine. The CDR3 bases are TGTGCCATCAGTGAGACACTGGGACAGGCGAACACCGGGGAGCTGTTTTTT. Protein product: CAISETLGQANTGELFF.